The 9 T cell receptor beta chains in this list originate from one sample, sequenced in a study of regulatory T cells in long-lasting Graves disease. Time point denoted: persistent/refractory GD, antithyroid drugs over 5 years with positive TRAb. The TCR library used RNA extracted from PBMCs. Building of the TCR beta libraries involved iRepertoire HTBI primers and Arm-PCR of CDR3 regions. Via MiXCR, TCRdb re-called the multiplex PCR reads, giving one row per CDR3 protein. The sample holds a few hundred thousand distinct CDR3 sequences, around a quarter seen once. The sample consisted of peripheral blood mononuclear cells (PBMCs), taken when the disease was refractory, from a patient treated with antithyroid drugs. The origin of the receptors is a female donor with Graves disease.

This clonotype showed up many times. The chain links TRBV24-1 to TRBJ2-3, with D unclear. Trimming left V 6 bases short and J 0 bases short, with 15 bases between. Germline CDR1 reads KGHDR; CDR2 reads SFDVKD. The CDR3 spans 16 residues. The CDR3: CATSFSQLPSTDTQYF. The CDR3 DNA reads as TGTGCCACCAGTTTTTCACAGCTCCCTAGCACAGATACGCAGTATTTT.

V usage is TRBV30 and J usage is TRBJ2-7, with TRBD1 matching over 9 bases. V lost 2 bases to trimming and J lost 2 bases; unmatched junction nucleotides: 4. Looked up from germline, CDR1 is GTSNPN and CDR2 is SVGIG (reference sequence). The CDR3 contains 14 residues. The DNA of the CDR3 is TGTGCCTGGAGTCGAGGGACAGGGACCTACGAGCAGTACTTC. This gives the protein CAWSRGTGTYEQYF.

As concerns this clonotype: The junction shows a germline mismatch at one end, possibly a read error. The chain joins TRBV6-2 or TRBV6-3 to TRBJ2-2, with D tentatively TRBD1 (7 bases). The CDR3 totals 15 residues. Germline V lookup: CDR1 MNHEY, CDR2 SVGEGT. The CDR3 DNA follows: TGTGCCAGTAGGGAAGGGGGCAAGAACACCGGGGGGCTGTTTTTT. This codes for CASREGGKNTGGLFF.

The rearrangement joins TRBV20-1 to TRBJ2-4, with 8 bases identical to TRBD2. V was pared by 0 bases and J by 7 bases, with 17 bases of the junction left unmatched. The CDR3 contains 18 residues. Germline V CDR1 and CDR2: DFQATT, SNEGSKA (reference sequence). CDR3: CSARERENSGIYGNIQYF. CDR3 bases: TGCAGTGCTAGAGAGAGGGAGAATAGCGGGATTTATGGGAACATTCAGTACTTC.

A few counts support this clonotype. The chain has TRBV7-9 and TRBJ1-5; D is perhaps TRBD1 (6 bases). CDR1 SEHNR and CDR2 FQNEAQ come from the germline V gene (reference sequence). V gave up 4 bases and J gave up 4 bases, with 17 bases separating them. The CDR3 loop spans 16 amino acids. The CDR3 DNA reads as TGTGCCAGCAGCTATAGGGGCCAGGGGCCTAATCAGCCCCAGCATTTT. It yields the protein CASSYRGQGPNQPQHF.

This clonotype was seen a few times. Here the CDR3 DNA reads TGTGCCAGCAGCCAACCAAAAAGTCGCGGAGACTACGAGCAGTACTTC. Translated: CASSQPKSRGDYEQYF. V gene TRBV14 combines with J gene TRBJ2-7, with D unresolved. CDR3 length equals 16 residues. Deletions cut 2 bases from V and 3 bases from J, with 17 bases between. Germline loops: CDR1 SGHDN, CDR2 FVKESK.

This clonotype was detected ten times or more. This chain connects TRBV6-1 to TRBJ1-5; 8 positions agree with TRBD1. The CDR3 covers 14 residues. V trimming: 6 bases; J trimming: 1 base; junction bases outside the gene matches: 2. Germline CDR1 is MNHNS and CDR2 is SASEGT. The CDR3 DNA sequence: TGTGCCAGCAGGAGACAGGGGAGCAATCAGCCCCAGCATTTT. Translation: CASRRQGSNQPQHF.

The chain carries TRBV30 and TRBJ1-4; perhaps TRBD1 as D (5 bases). Trimming took 2 bases from V and 7 from J, leaving 11 bases between them. The CDR3 runs to 13 residues. Germline values: CDR1 GTSNPN, CDR2 SVGIG (reference sequence). CDR3 sequence reads: CAWSYRGSEKLFF. Here the CDR3 DNA reads TGTGCCTGGAGTTATAGGGGCTCTGAAAAACTGTTTTTT.

The chain recombines TRBV20-1 with TRBJ1-5; 8 nucleotides align to TRBD1. Germline V CDR1 and CDR2: DFQATT, SNEGSKA (reference sequence). This CDR3 comprises 16 residues. Losses at the gene ends were 4 bases for V and 0 bases for J; bases not matched to a gene: 8. Here the CDR3 DNA reads TGCAGTGCTAAGATGGACAGGGCTCATAGCAATCAGCCCCAGCATTTT. Translated: CSAKMDRAHSNQPQHF.